The 26 T cell receptor beta chains presented below share a single source sample, sequenced in a study of blood T cell repertoires in COVID-19. Profiled with immunoSEQ multiplex PCR; TCRdb holds only in-frame clones, not every one. There are fewer than 200,000 clones in the sample; 70% to 90% occur only once, and 2% to 3% lies in the top ten. The sequencing sample was made of peripheral blood. Receptor source: a man aged 35 to 55 with active or convalescent COVID-19.

This clone was observed a few times. The chain uses TRBV6-6 and TRBJ1-6; D ambiguous. V lost 6 bases, J lost 0 bases, and 15 bases lay in between. The CDR3 has 17 residues. Germline assignment: CDR1 MNHNY and CDR2 SVGAGI (reference sequence). The CDR3 DNA is TGTGCCAGCAGCCGAGTAGCTCGGAGCTCCTATAATTCACCCCTCCACTTT. It is translated as CASSRVARSSYNSPLHF.

The genes are TRBV19 and TRBJ1-2; 9 nucleotides align to TRBD1. The CDR3 runs to 13 residues. Germline CDR1 and CDR2: LNHDA and SQIVND (reference sequence). V lost 4 bases, J lost 4 bases, and 1 base stayed unmatched. CDR3: CASSKQGAYGYTF. The CDR3 nucleotides are TGTGCCAGTAGTAAACAGGGGGCCTATGGCTACACCTTC.

The chain employs TRBV27 and TRBJ1-6; 7 nucleotides agree with TRBD1. The CDR3 spans 18 residues. Germline CDR1 reads MNHEY; CDR2 reads SMNVEV (reference sequence). Trimming cost V 4 bases and J 3 bases; bases outside gene matches: 12. Here the CDR3 reads CASSYSHPGQLYNSPLHF. As DNA, the CDR3 is TGTGCCAGCAGTTACTCCCATCCGGGACAGCTCTATAATTCACCCCTCCACTTT.

The CDR3 loop reads CAWSVPGYGYTF. The CDR3 DNA reads TGTGCCTGGAGTGTACCGGGATATGGCTACACCTTC. This sequence joins TRBV30 and TRBJ1-2, with D uncertain. Germline V CDR1 and CDR2: GTSNPN, SVGIG (reference sequence). The length of the CDR3 is 12 residues. The V end lost 0 bases, the J end lost 5 bases, and 7 bases lay between the germline ends.

The V and J genes are TRBV19 and TRBJ1-2, with D possibly being TRBD1 (6 bases). The CDR3 length is 14 residues. Per germline, CDR1 LNHDA and CDR2 SQIVND (reference sequence). V was cut by 1 base and J by 8 bases, with 14 bases left in between. The CDR3 DNA sequence: TGTGCCAGTAGTATAGCGAACAGGGCGGACGGCTACACCTTC. The encoded protein is CASSIANRADGYTF.

This rearrangement joins TRBV5-1 to TRBJ2-2; tentative D call: TRBD1 (7 bases). The CDR3 is 15 residues long. Between the trimmed V and J ends, which lost 0 bases and 6 bases, there was a span of 12 bases. Germline loops: CDR1 SGHRS, CDR2 YFSETQ. CDR3 amino acids: CASSLVTGTPGELFF. In DNA, the CDR3 is TGCGCCAGCAGCTTGGTGACAGGGACTCCCGGGGAGCTGTTTTTT.

This chain links TRBV6-2 or TRBV6-3 with TRBJ1-2; D not certain. Trimming took off 2 bases at V and 3 bases at J, with 4 bases between the two ends. Germline V CDR1 and CDR2: MNHEY, SVGEGT. This CDR3 is 12 amino acids long. Here the CDR3 reads CASSYTDYGYTF. The CDR3 nucleotides are TGTGCCAGCAGTTACACAGACTATGGCTACACCTTC.

The chain carries TRBV4-2 and TRBJ2-3; TRBD2 matches at 10 bases. The CDR3 has 15 residues. V lost 3 bases and J lost 5; bases outside the gene matches: 5. CDR1 and CDR2 from the germline V gene are LGHNA and YNFKEQ. CDR3 in amino acids: CASSQGTSALDTQYF. As DNA, the CDR3 is TGTGCCAGCAGCCAGGGGACTAGCGCTTTAGATACGCAGTATTTT.

This clone was counted at least ten times. The rearrangement links TRBV6-1 to TRBJ1-1; the match to TRBD1 covers 10 bases. CDR3 length: 16 amino acids. The V and J ends lost 2 bases and 2 bases, in that order; junction bases with no gene match: 5. Germline CDR1 reads MNHNS; CDR2 reads SASEGT. The CDR3 DNA follows: TGTGCCAGCAGTGAAACAGAGACAGGGGGCAACACTGAAGCTTTCTTT. Its translation is CASSETETGGNTEAFF.

V and J are TRBV30 and TRBJ2-5; possibly TRBD1 for D (6 bases). Trimming took 4 bases from V and 5 from J, leaving 17 bases between them. Germline loops: CDR1 GTSNPN, CDR2 SVGIG (reference sequence). CDR3 size: 14 residues. The CDR3 sequence: CAWNLWGRVETQYF. The CDR3 nucleotides are TGTGCCTGGAATTTATGGGGGCGGGTCGAGACCCAGTACTTC.

V gene TRBV29-1 combines with J gene TRBJ1-1; 9 nucleotides align to TRBD1. After removal of 7 bases from V and 5 bases from J, the junction contained 8 bases not matched to a gene. The length of the CDR3 is 13 residues. The V gene's germline CDR1 is SQVTM and CDR2 ANQGSEA. The CDR3 here is CSAATGTGTEAFF. CDR3 in DNA: TGCAGCGCCGCGACCGGGACAGGGACTGAAGCTTTCTTT.

V usage is TRBV11-1 and J usage is TRBJ1-1; 7 bases fit TRBD1. The CDR3 is 15 residues long. Germline CDR1 is SGHAT and CDR2 is FQDESV (reference sequence). V shed 6 bases, J shed 0 bases, and the junction held 7 bases outside the gene matches. CDR3 bases: TGTGCCAGCAGTTACTACAGGGGAATGAACACTGAAGCTTTCTTT. Translated, it gives CASSYYRGMNTEAFF.

The chain is built from TRBV27 and TRBJ1-1; 7 nucleotides align to TRBD1. The V gene end was trimmed by 5 bases and the J gene end by 1 base; junction bases not matched to a gene: 7. Germline V gives CDR1 MNHEY, CDR2 SMNVEV (reference sequence). The CDR3 runs 15 residues. The chain's CDR3 is CASSRRQGQNTEAFF. CDR3 in DNA: TGTGCCAGCAGTCGAAGACAGGGTCAGAACACTGAAGCTTTCTTT.

The V and J genes are TRBV10-2 and TRBJ2-7, with D tentatively TRBD1 (6 bases). Trimming left V 8 bases short and J 2 bases short, with 16 bases between. The CDR3 extends over 14 amino acids. Germline values: CDR1 WSHSY, CDR2 SAAADI. CDR3 protein: CASGRGQPTYEQYF. CDR3 DNA sequence: TGCGCCAGCGGTCGAGGACAGCCTACCTACGAGCAGTACTTC.

The rearrangement joins TRBV12-5 to TRBJ2-3; 8 bases map to TRBD2. The CDR3 covers 15 residues. Germline V gives CDR1 LGHNT, CDR2 FRNRAP. V shed 2 bases, J shed 2 bases, and the junction held 3 bases outside the gene matches. The CDR3 nucleotides are TGTGCTAGTGGTTTGTCGGGGGGGACCACAGATACGCAGTATTTT. Its protein product is CASGLSGGTTDTQYF.

This chain uses TRBV3-1 (or the pseudogene TRBV3-2) with TRBJ2-5; TRBD2 matches at 13 bases. Trimming cost V 5 bases and J 3 bases; bases outside gene matches: 3. This CDR3 comprises 15 residues. The germline CDR1 and CDR2 sequences are LGHDT and YNNKEL (reference sequence). The CDR3 sequence is CASSGTSGIEETQYF. CDR3 in DNA: TGTGCCAGCAGCGGGACTAGCGGGATTGAAGAGACCCAGTACTTC.

The chain carries TRBV18 and TRBJ1-1, with unresolved D. CDR1 KGHSH and CDR2 LQKENI come from the germline V gene. V was trimmed by 3 bases and J by 1 base, leaving 9 bases between them. The CDR3 sequence is 14 residues long. CDR3 protein: CASSPGGQNTEAFF. The CDR3 DNA reads as TGTGCCAGCTCACCCGGCGGTCAGAACACTGAAGCTTTCTTT.

The chain joins TRBV28 to TRBJ2-1, with TRBD1 identical over 11 bases. Trimming removed 3 bases from V and 6 bases from J; junction bases left unmatched: 4. Germline V gene sequence: CDR1 MDHEN, CDR2 SYDVKM. This CDR3 spans 15 amino acids. In DNA, the CDR3 is TGTGCCAGCAGTTTTTCCGGGACAGGGGGCAATGAGCAGTTCTTC. Protein sequence: CASSFSGTGGNEQFF.

V gene TRBV15 combines with J gene TRBJ2-7; D is perhaps TRBD2 (6 bases). Trimming shortened V by 7 bases and J by 6 bases, and 19 bases separated the two germline ends. Germline V lookup: CDR1 LNHNV, CDR2 YYDKDF (reference sequence). This CDR3 region has 14 residues. The CDR3 DNA reads as TGTGCCACCACCGGGACCGGAGGGGTGGGCGAGCAGTACTTC. Translating gives CATTGTGGVGEQYF.

The rearrangement joins TRBV6-1 to TRBJ1-6, with a possible D match to TRBD1 (5 bases). Germline V lookup: CDR1 MNHNS, CDR2 SASEGT. This CDR3 contains 15 residues. V lost 5 bases and J lost 10, with 18 bases in between. The CDR3 nucleotides are TGTGCCAGCAGTACCCCTTCAGGGTTGGAATCACCCCTCCACTTT. This sequence encodes CASSTPSGLESPLHF.

This chain uses TRBV2 with TRBJ2-5; 9 bases are shared with TRBD1. J was trimmed by 5 bases and V by 6 bases; bases with no gene match: 19. The CDR3 is made up of 18 amino acids. Per the germline V gene, CDR1 is SNHLY and CDR2 is FYNNEI. The CDR3 region is CASSEELTGGAYLETQYF. CDR3 in DNA: TGTGCCAGCAGCGAGGAACTAACAGGGGGCGCATATTTGGAGACCCAGTACTTC.

The V call is TRBV12-3 or TRBV12-4, the J call TRBJ2-5; D may be TRBD1 (6 bases). Trimming removed 5 bases from V and 5 bases from J, with 12 bases in between. The CDR3 runs to 13 residues. The CDR3 reads CASSQTGRETQYF. The CDR3 DNA reads as TGTGCCAGCAGTCAAACAGGGCGTGAGACCCAGTACTTC.

CDR3 sequence reads: CASSETGQHYNSPLHF. The CDR3 bases are TGTGCCAGCTCCGAAACAGGACAACACTATAATTCACCCCTCCACTTT. The rearrangement joins TRBV18 to TRBJ1-6, with TRBD1 as a possible D gene (5 bases). In germline, CDR1 is KGHSH, CDR2 LQKENI. The V end lost 6 bases, the J end lost 3 bases, and 15 bases lay between the germline ends. The CDR3 has 16 residues. Full variable domain (missing parts from reference TRBV18 and TRBJ1-6): NAGVMQNPRHLVRRRGQEARLRCSPMKGHSHVYWYRQLPEEGLKFMVYLQKENIIDESGMPKERFSAEFPKEGPSILRIQQVVRGDSAAYFCASSETGQHYNSPLHFGNGTRLTVT.

This clone was counted between two and nine times. This chain links TRBV7-2 with TRBJ1-1; 12 nucleotides match TRBD1. CDR3 length: 15 amino acids. V lost 5 bases, J lost 8 bases, and 9 bases stayed unmatched. In germline, CDR1 is SGHTA, CDR2 FQGNSA. CDR3 in amino acids: CASSPRDRGLLEAFF. CDR3 DNA: TGTGCCAGCAGCCCCCGGGACAGGGGGCTTTTGGAAGCTTTCTTT.

V and J are TRBV29-1 and TRBJ2-5; 8 nucleotides agree with TRBD2. Trimming cost V 4 bases and J 5 bases; bases outside gene matches: 9. Germline-derived CDR1 and CDR2 are SQVTM and ANQGSEA. There are 14 residues in the CDR3. The CDR3 loop reads CSVAPGLVGETQYF. The CDR3 DNA follows: TGCAGCGTTGCCCCGGGACTAGTGGGGGAGACCCAGTACTTC. Based on the CDR3 plus reference TRBV29-1 and TRBJ2-5, the full variable domain is SAVISQKPSRDICQRGTSLTIQCQVDSQVTMMFWYRQQPGQSLTLIATANQGSEATYESGFVIDKFPISRPNLTFSTLTVSNMSPEDSSIYLCSVAPGLVGETQYFGPGTRLLVL.

This chain links TRBV11-2 with TRBJ2-5; 10 bases match TRBD2. This CDR3 has 15 residues. Losses at the gene ends were 5 bases for V and 1 base for J; bases not matched to a gene: 4. The germline V gene has CDR1 SGHAT and CDR2 FQNNGV. The CDR3 here is CASSSGGDLQETQYF. CDR3 nucleotide sequence: TGTGCCAGCAGCAGCGGGGGGGACCTCCAAGAGACCCAGTACTTC.